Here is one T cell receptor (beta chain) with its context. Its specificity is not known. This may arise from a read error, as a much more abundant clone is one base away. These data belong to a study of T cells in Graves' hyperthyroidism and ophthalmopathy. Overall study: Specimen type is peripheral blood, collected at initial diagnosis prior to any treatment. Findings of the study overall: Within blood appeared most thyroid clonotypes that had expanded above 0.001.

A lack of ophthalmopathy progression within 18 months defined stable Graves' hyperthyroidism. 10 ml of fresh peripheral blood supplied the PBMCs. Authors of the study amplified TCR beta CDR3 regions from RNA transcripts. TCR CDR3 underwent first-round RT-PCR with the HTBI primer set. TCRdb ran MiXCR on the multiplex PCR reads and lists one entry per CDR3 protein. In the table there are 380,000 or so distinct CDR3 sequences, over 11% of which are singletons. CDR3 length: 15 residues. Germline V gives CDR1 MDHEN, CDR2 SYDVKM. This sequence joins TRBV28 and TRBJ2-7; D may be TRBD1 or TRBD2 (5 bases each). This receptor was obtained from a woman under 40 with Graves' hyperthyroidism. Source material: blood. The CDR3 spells CAGSTLSGPAYEQYF. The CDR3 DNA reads TGTGCCGGCAGTACCCTTTCGGGACCCGCCTACGAGCAGTACTTC.